Below, one T cell receptor beta chain is given with its context. Trimming at V came to 2 bases and at J to 4 bases, leaving 4 bases not matched to a gene. Germline V gives CDR1 SGHVS, CDR2 FQNEAQ. The CDR3 covers 14 residues. This entry comes from a study of cytomegalovirus exposure and HLA in healthy donors. The protocol was immunoSEQ multiplex PCR, while the TCRdb copy is restricted to in-frame clones and leaves out a portion. The sample holds over 120,000 clones, about 94% seen once. The chain joins TRBV7-8 to TRBJ1-1; 7 bases match TRBD1. The specimen sequenced was PBMCs. The sequence was obtained from a man between 18 and 35 years old in good health and CMV-seropositive. CDR3 in amino acids: CASSLRSGGTEAFF. CDR3 in DNA: TGTGCCAGCAGCTTACGCTCAGGGGGCACTGAAGCTTTCTTT.